This TCR beta chain was observed in a study of early T cells in non-severe SARS-CoV-2 infection. Individual cDNA molecules each received unique molecular identifiers attached to them. From the 5' RACE reads, TCRdb called clonotypes with MiXCR, one entry per CDR3 protein. The sample yields 60,000 to 85,000 distinct CDR3 sequences, roughly a sixth seen once. The CDR3 contains 17 residues. The V and J ends lost 4 bases and 3 bases, in that order; junction bases with no gene match: 9. Looked up from germline, CDR1 is DFQATT and CDR2 is SNEGSKA (reference sequence). This sequence joins TRBV20-1 and TRBJ2-1, with TRBD2 matching over 13 bases. The TCR originated in an adult who was a healthcare worker with PCR-confirmed SARS-CoV-2 infection or an uninfected control (not recorded which). The sample consisted of whole blood. The CDR3 DNA sequence: TGCAGTGCTACCAAGACTAGCGGGAGGCCGAGCTACAATGAGCAGTTCTTC. As protein: CSATKTSGRPSYNEQFF.